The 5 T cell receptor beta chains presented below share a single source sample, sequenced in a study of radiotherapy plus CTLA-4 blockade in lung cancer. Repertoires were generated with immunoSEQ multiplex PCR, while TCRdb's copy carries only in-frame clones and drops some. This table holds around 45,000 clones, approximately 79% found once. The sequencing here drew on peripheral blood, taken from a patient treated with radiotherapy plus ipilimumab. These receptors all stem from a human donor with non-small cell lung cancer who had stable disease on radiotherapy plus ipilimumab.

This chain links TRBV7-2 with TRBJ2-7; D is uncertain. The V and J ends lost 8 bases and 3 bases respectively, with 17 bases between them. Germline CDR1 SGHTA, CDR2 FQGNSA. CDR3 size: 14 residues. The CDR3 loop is CASSPNGVRYEQYF. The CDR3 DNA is TGTGCCAGCTCCCCGAACGGAGTCCGCTACGAGCAGTACTTC.

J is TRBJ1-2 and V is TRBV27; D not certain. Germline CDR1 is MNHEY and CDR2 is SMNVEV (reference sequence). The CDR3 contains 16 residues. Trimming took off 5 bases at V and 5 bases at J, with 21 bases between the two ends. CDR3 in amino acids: CASSPTRRRAQYGYTF. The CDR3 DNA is TGTGCCAGCAGTCCCACCCGACGGAGGGCTCAGTATGGCTACACCTTC.

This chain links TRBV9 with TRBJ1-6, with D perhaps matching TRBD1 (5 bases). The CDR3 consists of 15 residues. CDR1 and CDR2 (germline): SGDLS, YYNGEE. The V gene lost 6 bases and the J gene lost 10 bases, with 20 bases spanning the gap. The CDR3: CASTPSPHRGSPLHF. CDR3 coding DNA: TGTGCCAGCACCCCCAGTCCCCACCGGGGCTCACCCCTCCACTTT.

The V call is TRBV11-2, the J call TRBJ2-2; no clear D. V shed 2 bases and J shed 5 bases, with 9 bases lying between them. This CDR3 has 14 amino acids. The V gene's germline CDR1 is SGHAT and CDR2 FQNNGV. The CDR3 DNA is TGTGCCAGCAGCTTAACTGGACCGACCGGGGAGCTGTTTTTT. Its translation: CASSLTGPTGELFF.

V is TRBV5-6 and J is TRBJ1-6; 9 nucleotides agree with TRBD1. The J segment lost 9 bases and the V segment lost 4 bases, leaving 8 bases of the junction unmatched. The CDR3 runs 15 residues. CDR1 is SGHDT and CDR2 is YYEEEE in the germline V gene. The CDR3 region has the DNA TGTGCCAGCAGCCTCCGGGACAGGGTGGTTTCACCCCTCCACTTT. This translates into CASSLRDRVVSPLHF.